This passage covers 30 T cell receptor beta chains from one sample sequenced in a study of CD8+CD57+ T cells in acquired aplastic anemia. CD8+CD57+ cell expansion, shown by flow cytometry, had occurred in the patients selected for sequencing. The TCR beta profiling, which covered VDJ combination and CDR3 sequence, was carried out using genomic DNA as the template. TCRdb re-derived calls from the reads in MiXCR, one entry per CDR3 protein. The sample holds approximately 170,000 distinct CDR3 sequences, approximately 51% seen once. The sequenced sample consisted of sorted CD4+, CD8+, or CD8+CD57+ T cells (not recorded which) from PBMCs. These receptors all come from a human donor with aplastic anemia.

CDR3 coding DNA: TGTGCCACCAGCAGATTCGACACGCTCTCGACGGAAGAGCAGTACTTC. Translation gives CATSRFDTLSTEEQYF. This rearrangement joins TRBV15 to TRBJ2-7; no clear D gene. V was cut by 2 bases and J by 7 bases, with 21 bases left in between. In germline, CDR1 is LNHNV, CDR2 YYDKDF (reference sequence). The CDR3 consists of 16 residues.

The chain uses TRBV9 and TRBJ2-1; tentative D call: TRBD1 (5 bases). Between the trimmed V and J ends, which lost 0 bases and 5 bases, there was a span of 9 bases. CDR1 is SGDLS, CDR2 YYNGEE, per germline. This CDR3 is 14 amino acids long. Here the CDR3 DNA reads TGTGCCAGCAGCGTAGAGGGGAACGACAATGAGCAGTTCTTC. Amino acid sequence: CASSVEGNDNEQFF.

The rearrangement links TRBV24-1 to TRBJ1-5, with TRBD1 as a possible D gene (5 bases). Germline V lookup: CDR1 KGHDR, CDR2 SFDVKD. CDR3 size: 14 residues. V lost 9 bases to trimming and J lost 1 base, with 12 bases between them. CDR3 nucleotide sequence: TGTGCCACCCGCCGGGGCCTCAGCAATCAGCCCCAGCATTTT. Encoded protein: CATRRGLSNQPQHF.

This clonotype appeared many times. This rearrangement joins TRBV5-1 to TRBJ2-1, with TRBD2 identical over 8 bases. V trimming: 0 bases; J trimming: 10 bases; junction bases outside the gene matches: 9. This CDR3 contains 15 residues. The germline gives CDR1 SGHRS, CDR2 YFSETQ. The CDR3: CASSLDGGTREEQFF. In nucleotides, the CDR3 is TGCGCCAGCAGCTTGGACGGGGGGACTAGGGAAGAGCAGTTCTTC.

Worth noting for this clonotype: Its ends do not fully match the called genes, so a read error is possible. This chain links TRBV12-3 or TRBV12-4 with TRBJ2-3; no definite D call. CDR3 length equals 14 residues. CDR3 in amino acids: CASSAVSFTDTQYF. The DNA of the CDR3 is TGTGCCAGCAGTGCAGTGTCCTTCACAGATACGCAGTACTTT.

Comment on this clonotype: A much larger clonotype is one base distant, so this may be a read error. The rearrangement uses TRBV5-6 and TRBJ2-2; either TRBD1 or TRBD2 may fit D (6 bases each). Germline V CDR1 and CDR2: SGHDT, YYEEEE. The CDR3 length is 15 residues. The CDR3: CASSNGFRGAGEPFF. In DNA, the CDR3 is TGTGCCAGCAGCAATGGTTTTAGGGGGGCCGGGGAGCCGTTTTTT. The entire variable domain, with the rest obtained from reference TRBV5-6 and TRBJ2-2, is as follows: DAGVTQSPTHLIKTRGQQVTLRCSPKSGHDTVSWYQQALGQGPQFIFQYYEEEERQRGNFPDRFSGHQFPNYSSELNVNALLLGDSALYLCASSNGFRGAGEPFFGEGSRLTVL.

This chain joins TRBV24-1 and TRBJ2-1, with D perhaps matching TRBD2 (7 bases). V dropped 11 bases and J dropped 3 bases, with 22 bases sitting between them. Germline CDR1 is KGHDR and CDR2 is SFDVKD. CDR3 length: 16 residues. CDR3 protein: CASSRGRGERYNEQFF. CDR3 bases: TGTGCCAGCTCACGAGGGAGGGGGGAGCGCTACAATGAGCAGTTCTTC.

This clonotype is a singleton in its sample. It may be a read error: a sequence one base away is much more abundant. CDR3 nucleotides: TGTGCCACTCGGGGCAGGGGAGGCTACACCTTC. It yields the protein CATRGRGGYTF. The rearrangement uses TRBV6-1 and TRBJ1-2, with a possible D match to TRBD1 (6 bases). This CDR3 spans 11 amino acids. CDR1 is MNHNS and CDR2 is SASEGT in the germline V gene. V was shortened by 10 bases and J by 8 bases, with 14 bases between the two germline ends.

This clonotype was observed many times. This may arise from a read error, as a much more abundant clone is one base away. The chain links TRBV7-8 to TRBJ2-7; TRBD2 matches 9 bases. This CDR3 has 15 amino acids. CDR1 SGHVS and CDR2 FQNEAQ come from the germline V gene. V was clipped by 1 base and J by 6 bases; unmatched bases: 7. In nucleotides, the CDR3 is TGTGCCAGCAGCTTAGTCCGCGGGAGGGCCTTCGAGCAGTACTTC. Amino acids: CASSLVRGRAFEQYF.

The rearrangement links TRBV19 to TRBJ2-3; 12 bases line up with TRBD2. Trimming at V came to 5 bases and at J to 3 bases, leaving 6 bases not matched to a gene. Looked up from germline, CDR1 is LNHDA and CDR2 is SQIVND (reference sequence). The CDR3 spans 16 residues. The CDR3 nucleotides read TGTGCCAGTAGTTCCCGACTAGCGGGGGAGACAGATACGCAGTATTTT. This sequence encodes CASSSRLAGETDTQYF.

This clonotype was seen at least ten times. The chain employs TRBV7-3 and TRBJ2-2; the D call may be TRBD1 or TRBD2 (5 bases each). The ends were cut back, 4 bases at V and 0 bases at J, with 9 bases in the middle. Germline CDR1 and CDR2: SGHTA and FQGTGA. The CDR3 is 15 residues long. The CDR3 sequence is CASSSGLTNTGELFF. The CDR3 DNA follows: TGTGCCAGCAGCTCGGGGCTAACGAACACCGGGGAGCTGTTTTTT.

The J gene is TRBJ1-4, the V gene TRBV10-3; a possible D gene is TRBD1 (6 bases). The CDR3 covers 12 residues. V lost 6 bases, J lost 6 bases, and 8 bases lay in between. CDR1 ENHRY and CDR2 SYGVKD come from the germline V gene. This CDR3 reads CAIRGADEKLFF. The CDR3 DNA sequence: TGTGCCATCAGGGGGGCGGATGAAAAACTGTTTTTT.

J is TRBJ1-2 and V is TRBV4-3; 7 bases align to TRBD1. The trim removed 4 bases at V and 3 bases at J, leaving 8 bases unmatched. The germline V gene has CDR1 LGHNA and CDR2 YSLEER. The CDR3 contains 15 residues. CDR3 in DNA: TGCGCCAGCAGCCCGGGAACAGGGGAGCACTATGGCTACACCTTC. This codes for CASSPGTGEHYGYTF.

This chain connects TRBV19 to TRBJ1-5; possibly TRBD1 for D (5 bases). The germline V and J ends were trimmed by 7 bases and 7 bases, with 23 bases remaining between them. Germline V CDR1 and CDR2: LNHDA, SQIVND (reference sequence). This CDR3 has 16 residues. The CDR3 here is CASTPPGRADRQPQHF. In DNA form, the CDR3 reads TGTGCCAGTACCCCTCCGGGCAGGGCAGACCGACAGCCCCAGCATTTT.

This clonotype was counted many times. This chain joins TRBV7-2 and TRBJ1-2; 11 nucleotides agree with TRBD1. This CDR3 spans 17 amino acids. Losses at the gene ends were 3 bases for V and 0 bases for J; bases not matched to a gene: 6. Germline V CDR1 and CDR2: SGHTA, FQGNSA. Written as DNA, the CDR3 is TGTGCCAGCAGCTTTGGGACAGGGGGTGAAGCTAACTATGGCTACACCTTC. Protein sequence: CASSFGTGGEANYGYTF.

This clonotype was seen repeatedly, ten times or more. The chain is built from TRBV7-9 and TRBJ1-2; the D gene is possibly TRBD1 (5 bases). The CDR3 length is 12 residues. Per the germline V gene, CDR1 is SEHNR and CDR2 is FQNEAQ (reference sequence). V lost 2 bases and J lost 10, with 11 bases in between. This CDR3 reads CASSLNEGPYTF. In nucleotides, the CDR3 is TGTGCCAGCAGCTTAAACGAGGGACCCTACACCTTC.

The V call is TRBV9, the J call TRBJ2-3, with 8 bases matching TRBD2. The CDR3 runs to 15 residues. CDR1 SGDLS and CDR2 YYNGEE come from the germline V gene. Trimming cost V 0 bases and J 4 bases; bases outside gene matches: 4. The CDR3, as DNA: TGTGCCAGCAGCGTAGCGGGGGGGAGTTCAGATACGCAGTATTTT. The encoded protein is CASSVAGGSSDTQYF.

The chain couples TRBV11-1 to TRBJ2-1, with TRBD2 matching over 7 bases. V was pared by 6 bases and J by 5 bases, with 10 bases of the junction left unmatched. In germline, CDR1 is SGHAT, CDR2 FQDESV (reference sequence). There are 15 residues in the CDR3. The CDR3 is CASRIGGSRNNEQFF. CDR3 bases: TGTGCCAGCAGAATTGGCGGGAGTCGGAACAATGAGCAGTTCTTC. Drawing the rest from reference TRBV11-1 and TRBJ2-1, the complete variable domain is EAEVAQSPRYKITEKSQAVAFWCDPISGHATLYWYRQILGQGPELLVQFQDESVVDDSQLPKDRFSAERLKGVDSTLKIQPAELGDSAMYLCASRIGGSRNNEQFFGPGTRLTVL.

The gene calls are TRBV24-1 and TRBJ1-6, with 8 bases lining up with TRBD1. This CDR3 has 15 residues. The V gene's germline CDR1 is KGHDR and CDR2 SFDVKD. The junction had 4 bases not matched to a gene; V was cut back by 3 bases and J by 7 bases. The CDR3 loop is CATSDRTGNNSPLHF. The CDR3 DNA is TGTGCCACCAGTGATCGGACAGGGAACAATTCACCCCTCCACTTT.

The CDR3 protein is CSAREVKGVDQETQYF. The CDR3 DNA follows: TGCAGTGCTAGAGAGGTGAAGGGGGTGGATCAAGAGACCCAGTACTTC. The chain uses TRBV20-1 and TRBJ2-5; TRBD1 is a possible D gene (6 bases). V was clipped by 0 bases and J by 2 bases, with 16 bases between them. Germline CDR1 is DFQATT and CDR2 is SNEGSKA (reference sequence). This CDR3 region has 16 residues.

This clonotype was counted at least ten times. The chain couples TRBV12-3 or TRBV12-4 to TRBJ2-3; TRBD1 matches 7 bases. V dropped 3 bases and J dropped 4; count of bases not matched to a gene: 4. The CDR3 runs 14 residues. The CDR3 nucleotides read TGTGCCAGCAGTTTTCTCCAGGGGGCAGATACGCAGTATTTT. This translates into CASSFLQGADTQYF.

The genes are TRBV20-1 and TRBJ2-7; possibly TRBD1 for D (6 bases). Germline values: CDR1 DFQATT, CDR2 SNEGSKA (reference sequence). V dropped 2 bases and J dropped 4 bases, with 15 bases sitting between them. The CDR3 has 14 residues. The CDR3 loop is CSARIPGHPYEQYF. As DNA, the CDR3 is TGCAGTGCTAGAATACCGGGACACCCTTACGAGCAGTACTTC.

This chain connects TRBV11-1 to TRBJ1-1; 7 bases align to TRBD1. Trimming took 4 bases from V and 1 from J; bases not matched to a gene: 9. CDR3 size: 16 residues. Germline lookup yields CDR1 SGHAT and CDR2 FQDESV (reference sequence). CDR3 DNA sequence: TGTGCCAGCAGCTCGCCGGGACAGTCTCCGAACACTGAAGCTTTCTTT. It encodes CASSSPGQSPNTEAFF.

As to this clonotype: A much larger clonotype is one base distant, so this may be a read error. The chain carries TRBV20-1 and TRBJ2-3; tentatively, D is TRBD1 (6 bases). Matching the DNA end better, TRBJ1-5 makes the J call doubtful. Germline CDR1 DFQATT, CDR2 SNEGSKA (reference sequence). The CDR3 length is 16 residues. The CDR3 region has the DNA TGCAGTGCTAGGAGGGGGGCAGGGTGGCTCGAAGATACGCAGCATTTT. Residues: CSARRGAGWLEDTQHF.

This clonotype was counted at least ten times. V gene TRBV9 combines with J gene TRBJ2-7, with 10 bases lining up with TRBD1. Looked up from germline, CDR1 is SGDLS and CDR2 is YYNGEE. J gave up 3 bases and V 0 bases, and 3 bases lay outside the gene matches. CDR3 length equals 15 residues. CDR3 sequence: CASSVGQGAGYEQYF. The CDR3 coding sequence is TGTGCCAGCAGCGTAGGACAGGGGGCAGGCTACGAGCAGTACTTC.

This clonotype appeared many times. J is TRBJ1-2 and V is TRBV6-5, with D unresolved. Germline assignment: CDR1 MNHEY and CDR2 SVGAGI. The CDR3 consists of 13 residues. Deletions cut 8 bases from V and 5 bases from J, with 15 bases between. The CDR3 DNA follows: TGTGCCAGCTGTCCGGGAATGGGGTATGGCTACACCTTC. Protein product: CASCPGMGYGYTF.

The V call is TRBV29-1, the J call TRBJ2-1; D is perhaps TRBD2 (6 bases). The CDR3 length is 12 residues. The germline gives CDR1 SQVTM, CDR2 ANQGSEA. V was shortened by 1 base and J by 16 bases, with 17 bases between the two germline ends. This CDR3 is CSVEGRRRVHFF. The DNA for the CDR3 is TGCAGCGTTGAAGGAAGGAGGAGGGTTCATTTCTTC.

The table lists this clonotype with a few counts. V and J are TRBV12-3 or TRBV12-4 and TRBJ1-2; 10 bases are a match to TRBD1. CDR3 length: 14 amino acids. The J segment lost 5 bases and the V segment lost 5 bases, leaving 5 bases of the junction unmatched. For the CDR3, the DNA is TGTGCCAGCAGTCTCGGGACAGGGGTATATGGCTACACCTTC. This encodes CASSLGTGVYGYTF.

The CDR3 sequence is CSVGPGNYEQYF. The CDR3 DNA sequence: TGCAGCGTGGGACCGGGCAACTACGAGCAGTACTTC. This rearrangement joins TRBV29-1 to TRBJ2-7; D could derive from TRBD1 or TRBD2 (5 bases each). CDR1 is SQVTM, CDR2 ANQGSEA, per germline. V gave up 6 bases and J gave up 3 bases, with 12 bases separating them. The CDR3 is 12 residues long.

The chain recombines TRBV25-1 with TRBJ1-2; 12 nucleotides match TRBD1. CDR3 size: 15 residues. The junction had 10 bases not matched to a gene; V was cut back by 10 bases and J by 4 bases. Per the germline V gene, CDR1 is MGHDK and CDR2 is SYGVNS. CDR3 region: CATSGDRGPGYGYTF. Written as DNA, the CDR3 is TGTGCCACCTCAGGGGACAGGGGGCCCGGCTATGGCTACACCTTC.